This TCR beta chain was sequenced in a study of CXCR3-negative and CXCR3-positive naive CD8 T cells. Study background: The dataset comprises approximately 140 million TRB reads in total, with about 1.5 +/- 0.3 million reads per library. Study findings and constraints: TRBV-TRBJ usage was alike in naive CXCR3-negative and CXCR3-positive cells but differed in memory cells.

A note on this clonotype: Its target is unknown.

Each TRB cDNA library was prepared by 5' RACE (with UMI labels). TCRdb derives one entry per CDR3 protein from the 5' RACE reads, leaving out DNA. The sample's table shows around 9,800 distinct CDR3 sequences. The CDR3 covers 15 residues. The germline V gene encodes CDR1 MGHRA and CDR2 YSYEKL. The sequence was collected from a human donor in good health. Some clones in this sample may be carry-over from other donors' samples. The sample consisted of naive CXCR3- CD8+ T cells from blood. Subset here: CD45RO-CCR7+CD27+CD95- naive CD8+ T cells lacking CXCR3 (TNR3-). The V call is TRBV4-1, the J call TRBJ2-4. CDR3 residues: CASSQEELSGNIQYF.